Listed below are T cell receptor beta chains from one sample, sequenced in a study of cytomegalovirus exposure and HLA in healthy donors. Assay: immunoSEQ multiplex PCR; the TCRdb copy retains only in-frame clones and omits some. The sample contains just over 150,000 clones, roughly 82% of which appear only once. What was sequenced was PBMCs. Every receptor here comes from a man aged 50 to 60 in good health and CMV-seropositive. CDR3s include the opening cysteine and the closing phenylalanine or tryptophan. The order of the fields is J gene, V gene, CDR3 length, CDR3 protein.

>TRBJ2-5|TRBV25-1|16
CASSDPRTRRQETQYF
>TRBJ2-1|TRBV6-5|15
CASRLPGQGMDEQFF
>TRBJ2-7|TRBV6-1|14
CASDRGQGTGGQYF
>TRBJ2-1|TRBV19|16
CASSIGSGIGYNEQFF
>TRBJ1-5|TRBV6-1|18
CASSEVAGLGGLNQPQHF
>TRBJ2-3|TRBV27|15
CASSAGGDFADTQYF
>TRBJ1-1|TRBV7-3|13
CASSLAENTEAFF
>TRBJ2-4|TRBV7-9|12
CASSGHMNIQYF
>TRBJ1-1|TRBV5-6|12
CASSGGDTEAFF
>TRBJ1-3|TRBV5-1|15
CASSLDRIPGNTIYF
>TRBJ1-1|TRBV19|14
CASSRGTANTEAFF
>TRBJ1-1|TRBV11-3|13
CASSFRTGAEAFF
>TRBJ2-3|TRBV9|15
CASSVEGGHTDTQYF
>TRBJ2-5|TRBV2|15
CASSDGRGRGETQYF
>TRBJ1-1|TRBV6-1|14
CASSDDPEDTEAFF
>TRBJ1-1|TRBV5-4|16
CASSAGQGRLHTEAFF
>TRBJ2-3|TRBV7-2|16
CASSSGQGRRTDTQYF
>TRBJ2-5|TRBV6-1|17
CASSEFGGGTGQETQYF